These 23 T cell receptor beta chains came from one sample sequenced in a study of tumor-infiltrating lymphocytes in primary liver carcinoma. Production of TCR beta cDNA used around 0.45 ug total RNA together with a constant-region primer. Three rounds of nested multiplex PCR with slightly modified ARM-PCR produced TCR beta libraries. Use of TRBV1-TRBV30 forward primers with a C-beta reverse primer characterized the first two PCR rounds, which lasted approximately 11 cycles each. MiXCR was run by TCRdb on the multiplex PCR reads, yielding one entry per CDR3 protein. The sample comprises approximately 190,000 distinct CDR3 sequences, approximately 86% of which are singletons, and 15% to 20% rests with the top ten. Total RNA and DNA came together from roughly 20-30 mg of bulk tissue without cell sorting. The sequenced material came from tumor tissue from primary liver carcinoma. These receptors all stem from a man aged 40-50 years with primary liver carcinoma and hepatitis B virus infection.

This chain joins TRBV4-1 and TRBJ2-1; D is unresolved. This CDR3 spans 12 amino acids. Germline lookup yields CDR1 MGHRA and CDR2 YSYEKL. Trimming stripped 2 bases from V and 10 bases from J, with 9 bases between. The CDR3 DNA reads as TGCGCCAGCAGCCAAATGGAAAAGGAGCAGTTCTTC. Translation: CASSQMEKEQFF.

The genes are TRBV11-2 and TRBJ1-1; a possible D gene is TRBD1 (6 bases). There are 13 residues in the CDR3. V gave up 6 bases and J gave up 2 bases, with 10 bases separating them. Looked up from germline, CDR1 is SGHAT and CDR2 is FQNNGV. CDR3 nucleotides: TGTGCCAGCAGTAGGGGACAAAACACTGAAGCTTTCTTT. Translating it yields CASSRGQNTEAFF. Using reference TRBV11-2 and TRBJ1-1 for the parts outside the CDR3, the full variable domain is EAGVAQSPRYKIIEKRQSVAFWCNPISGHATLYWYQQILGQGPKLLIQFQNNGVVDDSQLPKDRFSAERLKGVDSTLKIQPAKLEDSAVYLCASSRGQNTEAFFGQGTRLTVV.

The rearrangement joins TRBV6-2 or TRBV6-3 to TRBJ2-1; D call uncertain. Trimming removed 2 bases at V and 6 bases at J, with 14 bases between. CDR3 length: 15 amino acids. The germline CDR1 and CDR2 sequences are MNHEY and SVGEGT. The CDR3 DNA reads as TGTGCCAGCAGTTACACGGCGAGAAACCTCAATGAGCAGTTCTTC. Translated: CASSYTARNLNEQFF.

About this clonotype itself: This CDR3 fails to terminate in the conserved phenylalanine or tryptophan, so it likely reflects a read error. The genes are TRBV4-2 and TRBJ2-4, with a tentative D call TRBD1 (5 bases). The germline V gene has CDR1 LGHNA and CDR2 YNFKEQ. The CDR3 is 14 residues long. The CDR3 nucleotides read TGTGTCAGCAGTTCGCAGGGAAGGGAAAACATTCAGTACTTG. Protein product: CVSSSQGRENIQYL.

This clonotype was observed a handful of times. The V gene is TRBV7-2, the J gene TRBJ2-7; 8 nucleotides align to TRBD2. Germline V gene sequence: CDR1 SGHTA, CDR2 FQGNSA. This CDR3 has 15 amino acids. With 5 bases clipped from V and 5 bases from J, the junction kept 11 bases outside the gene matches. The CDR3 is CASSPRGGRFNEQYF. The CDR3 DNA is TGTGCCAGCAGCCCCCGCGGCGGGAGGTTCAACGAGCAGTACTTC.

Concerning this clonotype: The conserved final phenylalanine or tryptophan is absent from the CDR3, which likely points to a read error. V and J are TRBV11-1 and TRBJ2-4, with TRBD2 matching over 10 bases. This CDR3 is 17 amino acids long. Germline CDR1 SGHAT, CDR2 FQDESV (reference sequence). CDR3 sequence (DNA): TGTGTCAACAGCTTTCCCGGGACTAGCGTGACCAAAAACATTCAGTACTTA. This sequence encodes CVNSFPGTSVTKNIQYL.

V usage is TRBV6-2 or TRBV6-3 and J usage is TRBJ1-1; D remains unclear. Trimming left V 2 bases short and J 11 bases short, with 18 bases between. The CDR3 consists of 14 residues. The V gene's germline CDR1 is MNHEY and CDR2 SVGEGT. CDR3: CASSYPCVTVTAFF. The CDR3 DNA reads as TGTGCCAGCAGTTACCCCTGTGTGACCGTGACGGCTTTCTTT.

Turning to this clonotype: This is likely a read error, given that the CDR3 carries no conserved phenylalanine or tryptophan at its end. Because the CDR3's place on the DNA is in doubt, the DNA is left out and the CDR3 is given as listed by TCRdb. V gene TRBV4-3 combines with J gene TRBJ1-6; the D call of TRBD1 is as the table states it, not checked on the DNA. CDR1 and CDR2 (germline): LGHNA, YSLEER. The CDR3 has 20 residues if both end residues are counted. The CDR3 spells CAGSQDLQGQGSSYNSPHHY.

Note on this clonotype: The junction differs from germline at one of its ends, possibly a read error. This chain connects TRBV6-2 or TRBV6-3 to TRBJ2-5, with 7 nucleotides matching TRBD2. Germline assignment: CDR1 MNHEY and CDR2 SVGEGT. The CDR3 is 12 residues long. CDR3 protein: CASSYSGGTRYF. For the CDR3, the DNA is TGTGCCAGCAGTTACTCGGGGGGGACCCGGTACTTC.

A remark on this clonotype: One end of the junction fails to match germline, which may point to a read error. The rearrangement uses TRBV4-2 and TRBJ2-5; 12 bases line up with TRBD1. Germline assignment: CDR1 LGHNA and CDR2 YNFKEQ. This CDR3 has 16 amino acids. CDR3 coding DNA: TGTGCCAGCAACCAAGACGGGACAGGGGGCCAAGAGACCCAATACTTT. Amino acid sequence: CASNQDGTGGQETQYF.

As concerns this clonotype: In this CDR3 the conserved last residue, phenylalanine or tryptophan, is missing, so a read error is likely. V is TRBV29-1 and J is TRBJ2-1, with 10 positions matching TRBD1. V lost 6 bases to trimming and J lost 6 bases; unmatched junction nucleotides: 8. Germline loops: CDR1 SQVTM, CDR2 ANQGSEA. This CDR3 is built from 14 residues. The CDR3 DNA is TGCAGCGTCGACGGGACAGGGGCGAGCAATGAGCAGTTCATC. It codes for CSVDGTGASNEQFI.

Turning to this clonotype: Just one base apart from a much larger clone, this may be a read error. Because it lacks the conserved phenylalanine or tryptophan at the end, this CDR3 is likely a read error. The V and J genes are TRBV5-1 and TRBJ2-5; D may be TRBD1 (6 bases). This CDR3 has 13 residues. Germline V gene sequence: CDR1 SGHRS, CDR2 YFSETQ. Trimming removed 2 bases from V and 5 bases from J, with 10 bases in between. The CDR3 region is CASSFTGQETQYY. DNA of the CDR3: TGCGCCAGCAGCTTCACAGGGCAGGAGACCCAGTACTAC.

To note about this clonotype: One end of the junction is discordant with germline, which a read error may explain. The CDR3 loop reads CIVLVSSGHEQFF. As DNA, the CDR3 is TGCATCGTTTTGGTATCGTCCGGGCATGAGCAGTTCTTC. The chain is built from TRBV29-1 and TRBJ2-1; D is unclear. CDR3 length equals 13 residues. The germline CDR1 and CDR2 sequences are SQVTM and ANQGSEA.

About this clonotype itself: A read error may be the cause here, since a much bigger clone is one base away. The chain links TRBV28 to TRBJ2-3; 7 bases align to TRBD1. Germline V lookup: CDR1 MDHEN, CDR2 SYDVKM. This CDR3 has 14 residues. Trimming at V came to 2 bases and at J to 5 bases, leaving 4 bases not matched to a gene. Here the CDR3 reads CASSLKTGVDTQYF. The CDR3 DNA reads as TGTGCCAGCAGTTTAAAAACAGGGGTAGATACGCAGTATTTT.

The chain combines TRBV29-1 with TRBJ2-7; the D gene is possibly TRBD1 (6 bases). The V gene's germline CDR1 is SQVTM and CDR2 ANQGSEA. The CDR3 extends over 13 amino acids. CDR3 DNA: TGCAGTGTAGATACAGGGTATGTCGACGGGCAGTACTTC. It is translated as CSVDTGYVDGQYF.

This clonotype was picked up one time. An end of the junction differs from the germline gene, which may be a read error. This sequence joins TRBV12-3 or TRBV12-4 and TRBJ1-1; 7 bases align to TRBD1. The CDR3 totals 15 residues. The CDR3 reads CPRRRSGGMDTEAFF. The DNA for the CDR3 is TGTCCCAGGAGGAGGTCAGGGGGGATGGACACTGAAGCTTTCTTT.

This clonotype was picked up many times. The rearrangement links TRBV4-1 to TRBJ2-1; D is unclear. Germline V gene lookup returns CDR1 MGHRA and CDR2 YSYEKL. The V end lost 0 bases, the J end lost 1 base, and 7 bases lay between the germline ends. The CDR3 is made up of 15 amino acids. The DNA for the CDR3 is TGCGCCAGCAGCCAAGATGGAATATCCTACAATGAGCAGTTCTTC. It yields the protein CASSQDGISYNEQFF.

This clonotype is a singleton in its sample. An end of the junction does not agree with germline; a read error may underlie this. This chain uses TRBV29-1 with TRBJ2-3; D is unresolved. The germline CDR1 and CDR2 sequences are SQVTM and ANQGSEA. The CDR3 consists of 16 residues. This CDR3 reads CSVAGVDERNTDTQYF. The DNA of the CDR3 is TGCAGCGTCGCTGGAGTGGACGAACGTAACACAGACACGCAGTATTTT.

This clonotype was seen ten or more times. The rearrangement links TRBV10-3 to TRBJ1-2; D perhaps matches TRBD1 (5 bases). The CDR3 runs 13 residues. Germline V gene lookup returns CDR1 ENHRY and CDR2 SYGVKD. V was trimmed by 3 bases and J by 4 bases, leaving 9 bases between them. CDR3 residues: CAISDRDGYGYTF. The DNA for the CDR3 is TGTGCCATCAGTGACCGGGACGGCTATGGCTACACCTTC.

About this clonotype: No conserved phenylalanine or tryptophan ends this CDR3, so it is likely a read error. CDR3 nucleotide sequence: TGTGTCAGCAGCCGCAGGGGAAGAGAGACCCAGTACCTC. This codes for CVSSRRGRETQYL. This rearrangement joins TRBV6-5 to TRBJ2-1; D is possibly TRBD1 (6 bases). Judging by the DNA end, TRBJ2-5 fits better; the J call may be wrong. CDR1 and CDR2 from the germline V gene are MNHEY and SVGAGI. There are 13 residues in the CDR3.

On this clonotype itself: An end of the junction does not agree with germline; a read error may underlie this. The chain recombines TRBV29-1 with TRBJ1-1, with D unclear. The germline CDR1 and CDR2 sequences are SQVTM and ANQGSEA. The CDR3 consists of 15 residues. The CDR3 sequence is CSVGPGWAMYTEAFF. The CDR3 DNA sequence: TGCAGCGTTGGACCCGGGTGGGCCATGTACACTGAGGCTTTCTTT. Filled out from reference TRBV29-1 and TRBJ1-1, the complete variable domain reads SAVISQKPSRDICQRGTSLTIQCQVDSQVTMMFWYRQQPGQSLTLIATANQGSEATYESGFVIDKFPISRPNLTFSTLTVSNMSPEDSSIYLCSVGPGWAMYTEAFFGQGTRLTVV.

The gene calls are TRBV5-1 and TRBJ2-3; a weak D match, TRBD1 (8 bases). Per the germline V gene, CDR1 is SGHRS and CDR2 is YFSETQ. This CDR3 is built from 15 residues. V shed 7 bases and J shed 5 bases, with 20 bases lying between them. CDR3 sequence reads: CASDRGGGSIDTQYF. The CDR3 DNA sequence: TGCGCCAGCGACAGGGGCGGGGGAAGTATAGATACGCAGTATTTT.

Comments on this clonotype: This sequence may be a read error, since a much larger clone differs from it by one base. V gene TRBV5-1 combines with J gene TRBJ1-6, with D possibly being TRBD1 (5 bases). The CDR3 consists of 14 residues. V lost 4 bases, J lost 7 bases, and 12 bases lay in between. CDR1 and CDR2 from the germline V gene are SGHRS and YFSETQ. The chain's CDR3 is CASSPETANSPLHF. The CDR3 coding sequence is TGCGCCAGCAGCCCTGAGACAGCGAATTCACCCCTCCACTTT.